This T cell receptor beta chain appears in the sequencing data of a study of OX40 agonist ivuxolimab in advanced cancers. Study-level findings and limits: No antigen was identified for the clonally expanded peripheral T cells.

Points on this clone: No antigen is known for it.

Patients were excluded for autoimmune disease history or systemic immunosuppression. Measured with immunoSEQ multiplex PCR; TCRdb has only the in-frame clones, and not every one. This table has about 61,000 clones, 92% appearing once. The CDR3 runs 16 residues. Per the germline V gene, CDR1 is LNHDA and CDR2 is SQIVND (reference sequence). The junction had 14 bases not matched to a gene; V was cut back by 8 bases and J by 6 bases. This TCR derives from an adult with an advanced solid tumor such as melanoma, head and neck, liver or kidney cancer. The chain uses TRBV19 and TRBJ2-1; the match to TRBD2 covers 9 bases. Specimen: CD4+ or CD8+ T cells sorted from blood, collected in a trial of the OX40 agonist ivuxolimab. The CDR3 protein is CASDGSGSRSGNEQFF. As DNA, the CDR3 is TGTGCCAGTGATGGTAGCGGGAGTCGGTCGGGCAATGAGCAGTTCTTC. Using reference TRBV19 and TRBJ2-1 for the parts outside the CDR3, the full variable domain is DGGITQSPKYLFRKEGQNVTLSCEQNLNHDAMYWYRQDPGQGLRLIYYSQIVNDFQKGDIAEGYSVSREKKESFPLTVTSAQKNPTAFYLCASDGSGSRSGNEQFFGPGTRLTVL.